Only a few counts were recorded for the clone carrying this T cell receptor beta chain. A single base separates this from a much larger clone, so it may be a read error. This record belongs to a study of blood T cells in healthy people across ages. Study-level information: Roughly one uniquely barcoded beta molecule per two T cells was captured.

V dropped 2 bases and J dropped 6 bases, with 15 bases sitting between them. The CDR3 runs to 15 residues. Germline lookup yields CDR1 MNHNY and CDR2 SVGAGI (reference sequence). Every sample had a minimum of 7 million PBMCs isolated. Combining a sample-barcoded 5' primer with a J-beta primer mix, a second PCR ran for 7 to 11 cycles. In TCRdb, the 5' RACE reads were re-called with MiXCR into one record per CDR3 protein. The table shows around 670,000 distinct CDR3 sequences, with around 31% occurring only once. The receptor comes from a woman of 80 years or more in good health. The V call is TRBV6-6, the J call TRBJ2-3; possibly TRBD1 for D (5 bases). The sequenced material came from blood. The CDR3 region is CASSYPFDRGDTQYF. The CDR3 DNA reads TGTGCCAGCAGTTACCCGTTTGATAGGGGTGATACGCAGTATTTT.